Listed here is a single T cell receptor (beta chain). This sample was taken from a study of cytomegalovirus exposure and HLA in healthy donors. The PCR ran on 60 Vbeta and 13 Jbeta primers. Produced via immunoSEQ multiplex PCR; TCRdb's table is partial and in-frame only. The sample has fewer than 150,000 clones, more than 60% seen once. V shed 1 base and J shed 4 bases, with 4 bases lying between them. Per the germline V gene, CDR1 is LGHNA and CDR2 is YNFKEQ. The CDR3 consists of 13 residues. Sequenced material: PBMCs. This clonotype was sampled from a woman between 40 and 50 years old in good health and CMV-seropositive. The rearrangement links TRBV4-2 to TRBJ1-4; D call uncertain. The CDR3 DNA sequence: TGTGCCAGCAGCCAAGGGAGTAATGAAAAACTGTTTTTT. Amino acid sequence: CASSQGSNEKLFF.